This paragraph covers one TCR beta chain sequence. The entry originates in a study of cytomegalovirus exposure and HLA in healthy donors. The PCR had 60 Vbeta and 13 Jbeta primers. Assay used: immunoSEQ multiplex PCR; TCRdb lists only in-frame clones, some missing. The table records roughly 130,000 clones, 80% of them present only once. The CDR3 has 16 residues. Trimming at V came to 4 bases and at J to 4 bases, leaving 4 bases not matched to a gene. Germline values: CDR1 SGHAT, CDR2 FQNNGV. The chain couples TRBV11-2 to TRBJ2-3; 14 nucleotides line up with TRBD2. This sequence originates from a man in his thirties or forties in good health and CMV-seronegative. Sequencing was done on a sample of PBMCs. The DNA of the CDR3 is TGTGCCAGCAGCTCCGGGACTAGCGGGAGTTCAGATACGCAGTATTTT. This gives the protein CASSSGTSGSSDTQYF.